These 8 T cell receptor beta chains originate from one sample sequenced in a study of PD-1 blockade in classical Hodgkin lymphoma. Sequencing used immunoSEQ multiplex PCR; TCRdb keeps in-frame clones, though not all of them. The data contain approximately 11,000 clones, more than 75% of them singletons. Time point indicated: cycle 4 day 1 (C4D1), after 5 to 7 weeks of nivolumab. All the patients suffered relapse after autologous stem cell transplantation, and brentuximab vedotin exposure differed. The study isolated CD8+ T cells from thawed PBMCs by magnetic negative selection. This sample comprised CD8+ T cells from blood, obtained before the fourth cycle of nivolumab. The receptors shown here come from a human donor with classical Hodgkin lymphoma. The donor label of this sample is uncertain.

This chain links TRBV7-9 with TRBJ1-3, with D perhaps matching TRBD1 (5 bases). Germline V gene data show CDR1 as SEHNR and CDR2 as FQNEAQ (reference sequence). The germline V and J ends were trimmed by 1 base and 4 bases, with 11 bases remaining between them. The length of the CDR3 is 15 residues. DNA for the CDR3: TGTGCCAGCAGCTTAGGGACACCTATAGGAAACACCATATATTTT. Amino acids: CASSLGTPIGNTIYF.

The table lists this clone with a few counts. The CDR3 coding sequence is TGTGCCAGCAGTTCCGGGGACAGGGGACCCCTCCACTTT. It encodes CASSSGDRGPLHF. The chain couples TRBV6-5 to TRBJ1-6, with TRBD1 matching over 10 bases. CDR3 size: 13 residues. The germline gives CDR1 MNHEY, CDR2 SVGAGI. The ends lost 4 bases at V and 12 bases at J; junction bases unmatched: 3.

This clone was observed a few times. The chain links TRBV11-2 to TRBJ1-1, with D possibly being TRBD1 (5 bases). Germline values: CDR1 SGHAT, CDR2 FQNNGV. Trimming pared 2 bases from V and 5 bases from J, leaving 15 bases between. The CDR3 contains 15 residues. Here the CDR3 DNA reads TGTGCCAGCAGCTTAAACCCCCTCGGGGCAACTGAAGCTTTCTTT. It encodes CASSLNPLGATEAFF.

The V and J genes are TRBV7-2 and TRBJ2-5, with D possibly matching TRBD1 (5 bases). The ends were cut back, 5 bases at V and 5 bases at J, with 15 bases in the middle. CDR3 length: 14 amino acids. Germline assignment: CDR1 SGHTA and CDR2 FQGNSA. This chain's CDR3 is CASSEGANVETQYF. As DNA, the CDR3 is TGTGCCAGCAGCGAAGGGGCCAATGTGGAGACCCAGTACTTC.

V gene TRBV7-9 combines with J gene TRBJ2-7, with unresolved D. The CDR3 sequence is 12 residues long. Germline V lookup: CDR1 SEHNR, CDR2 FQNEAQ (reference sequence). Trimming took 3 bases from V and 3 from J, leaving 6 bases between them. This chain's CDR3 is CASSFLNYEQYF. The DNA of the CDR3 is TGTGCCAGCAGCTTCCTCAACTACGAGCAGTACTTC.

The chain employs TRBV19 and TRBJ2-1; D tentatively fits TRBD1 or TRBD2 (5 bases each). The CDR3 extends over 18 amino acids. V lost 5 bases, J lost 4 bases, and 24 bases lay in between. Germline V CDR1 and CDR2: LNHDA, SQIVND (reference sequence). Here the CDR3 reads CASSPAGVNKQVYNEQFF. For the CDR3, the DNA is TGTGCCAGTAGTCCAGCCGGGGTGAACAAACAGGTTTACAATGAGCAGTTCTTC.

The V call is TRBV19, the J call TRBJ2-3, with TRBD1 matching 9 bases. Germline trimming cut 5 bases from V and 3 bases from J; bases unmatched to any gene: 9. There are 16 residues in the CDR3. In germline, CDR1 is LNHDA, CDR2 SQIVND (reference sequence). The CDR3 region is CASSLRDRAHTDTQYF. The DNA of the CDR3 is TGTGCCAGTAGTCTACGGGACAGGGCCCATACAGATACGCAGTATTTT.

This clone was seen just once. The chain uses TRBV9 and TRBJ2-5; 7 bases agree with TRBD2. Unmatched junction bases numbered 12, after V lost 0 bases and J lost 4 bases. This CDR3 region has 17 residues. Germline V gene sequence: CDR1 SGDLS, CDR2 YYNGEE. This chain's CDR3 is CASSVGVEGSGVETQYF. Written as DNA, the CDR3 is TGTGCCAGCAGCGTAGGGGTCGAGGGCAGCGGGGTAGAGACCCAGTACTTC.